The 4 T cell receptor beta chains listed next were all sequenced from one sample in a study of cytomegalovirus exposure and HLA in healthy donors. Clones were sequenced by immunoSEQ multiplex PCR, and TCRdb holds only the in-frame ones, with some missing. The table lists under 150,000 clones, roughly 90% of them singletons. What was sequenced was PBMCs. These receptor sequences come from a woman aged 18-29 years in good health and CMV-seropositive.

This clone was seen only once. This chain connects TRBV5-1 to TRBJ1-2; 7 bases map to TRBD1. There are 13 residues in the CDR3. Unmatched junction bases numbered 4, after V lost 4 bases and J lost 4 bases. The germline V gene encodes CDR1 SGHRS and CDR2 YFSETQ. CDR3 amino acids: CASSPGQLYGYTF. The CDR3 DNA sequence: TGCGCCAGCAGCCCGGGACAGCTCTATGGCTACACCTTC.

The CDR3 loop reads CASKPRGTDNSPLHF. The CDR3 DNA reads as TGTGCCAGCAAACCGAGGGGGACAGATAATTCACCCCTCCACTTT. V usage is TRBV6-1 and J usage is TRBJ1-6; 7 bases line up with TRBD1. Germline trimming cut 7 bases from V and 5 bases from J; bases unmatched to any gene: 8. The CDR3 has 15 amino acids. The germline gives CDR1 MNHNS, CDR2 SASEGT.

The chain recombines TRBV4-2 with TRBJ2-3; 7 nucleotides match TRBD2. CDR3 length: 16 residues. Losses at the gene ends were 1 base for V and 3 bases for J; bases not matched to a gene: 7. Germline CDR1 LGHNA, CDR2 YNFKEQ. The CDR3 region has the DNA TGTGCCAGCAGCCAAGCCTCTAGCGGAACTACAGATACGCAGTATTTT. Encoded protein: CASSQASSGTTDTQYF.

V usage is TRBV9 and J usage is TRBJ2-7; 9 bases match TRBD2. CDR3 length: 16 residues. The germline gives CDR1 SGDLS, CDR2 YYNGEE. The junction had 13 bases not matched to a gene; V was cut back by 3 bases and J by 6 bases. The CDR3 coding sequence is TGTGCCAGCAGCGGGCAGGTAGCGGGAGTCCTAGCCGAGCAGTACTTC. This codes for CASSGQVAGVLAEQYF.